This T cell receptor (beta chain) comes out of a study of T cells in Graves' hyperthyroidism and ophthalmopathy. Whole-study findings and limits: For ophthalmopathy, model prediction preceded onset by a median about six months. Ophthalmopathy could be told apart from stable hyperthyroidism with a 13 V-J model.

On this clonotype itself: What it recognizes is unknown.

Uncontrolled infection, other autoimmune disease, pregnancy or lactation disqualified patients from enrolment. More than 8 ml fresh peripheral blood yielded the PBMCs. Germline V lookup: CDR1 LNHDA, CDR2 SQIVND (reference sequence). The CDR3 extends over 15 amino acids. Trimming removed 3 bases from V and 5 bases from J, with 14 bases in between. TCR beta CDR3 regions were amplified from RNA. The HTBI primer set served for first-round RT-PCR of the TCR CDR3. TCRdb independently ran MiXCR on the multiplex PCR reads; one entry per CDR3 protein. The data show 600,000 to 800,000 distinct CDR3 sequences, approximately 36% seen once.

Input material: blood. The gene calls are TRBV19 and TRBJ1-5; possible D gene TRBD1, 5 bases. The TCR sequence derives from a woman between 40 and 55 years old with Graves' hyperthyroidism. The CDR3 loop reads CASSISGAAYQPQHF. CDR3 DNA: TGTGCCAGTAGTATTAGCGGGGCCGCGTATCAGCCCCAGCATTTT.